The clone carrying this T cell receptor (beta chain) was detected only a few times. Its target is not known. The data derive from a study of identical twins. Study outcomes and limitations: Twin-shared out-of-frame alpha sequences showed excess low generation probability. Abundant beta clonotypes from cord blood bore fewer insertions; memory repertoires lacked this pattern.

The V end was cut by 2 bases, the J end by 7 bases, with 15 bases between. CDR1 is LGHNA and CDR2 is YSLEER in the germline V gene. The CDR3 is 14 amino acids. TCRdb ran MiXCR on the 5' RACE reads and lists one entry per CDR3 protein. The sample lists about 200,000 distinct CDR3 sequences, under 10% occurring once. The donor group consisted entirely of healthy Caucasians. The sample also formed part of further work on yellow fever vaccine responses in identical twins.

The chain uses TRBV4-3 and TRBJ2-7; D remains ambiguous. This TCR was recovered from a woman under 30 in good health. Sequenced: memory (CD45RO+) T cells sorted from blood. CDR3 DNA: TGCGCCAGCAGCCAAAGCACTTCTCTTAGGGAGCAGTACTTC. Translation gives CASSQSTSLREQYF.